The following is a TCR beta chain sequence with its context. Its antigen is still unknown. 5'RACE, which relied on constant-segment primers, yielded TCR alpha and TCR beta cDNA libraries carrying sample barcodes and UMIs. MiXCR was run by TCRdb on the 5' RACE reads, yielding one entry per CDR3 protein. This sample has a few hundred thousand distinct CDR3 sequences, with approximately 27% found just once. The CDR3 covers 15 residues. The V gene lost 0 bases and the J gene lost 4 bases, with 14 bases spanning the gap. Germline V lookup: CDR1 SGHRS, CDR2 YFSETQ. These data are taken from a study of T-cell memory formation after mild COVID-19. Study overall: For the most part, TCR clusters were specific to one donor. Findings and limits, study-wide: Confirmation of SARS-CoV-2 specificity was lacking for second-wave clones peaking day 37. From day 15 to 85, contracting clones were balanced between CD4 and CD8, whereas later expanders leaned toward CD4+.

The receptor's source is an adult woman who had mild COVID-19 (a few samples of this study predate the infection). Cell type and time point are not known. Sequencing input: PBMCs or a T cell subset sorted from them (not recorded which). The chain couples TRBV5-1 to TRBJ2-7; D possibly corresponds to TRBD2 (5 bases). CDR3 sequence reads: CASSLGPGEGYEQYF. CDR3 DNA sequence: TGCGCCAGCAGCTTGGGTCCGGGTGAGGGATACGAGCAGTACTTC.